The 16 T cell receptor beta chains below come from one sample, sequenced in a study of blood T cell repertoires in COVID-19. Libraries were prepared by immunoSEQ multiplex PCR; TCRdb keeps only in-frame clonotypes and omits some of them. The sample contains approximately 220,000 clones, around 80% of which appear only once. The material sequenced was peripheral blood. These receptors came from a woman older than 75 with acute or convalescent COVID-19.

The chain couples TRBV10-3 to TRBJ2-3; 8 bases are shared with TRBD2. Germline values: CDR1 ENHRY, CDR2 SYGVKD. CDR3 length: 16 residues. Trimming took 4 bases from V and 3 from J; bases not matched to a gene: 9. The CDR3 reads CAISANGGVGTDTQYF. DNA of the CDR3: TGTGCCATCAGTGCTAACGGGGGGGTAGGGACAGATACGCAGTATTTT.

Comment on this clone: The junction differs from germline at one of its ends, possibly a read error. This rearrangement joins TRBV7-7 to TRBJ2-5; 7 bases map to TRBD2. The germline V gene encodes CDR1 SSHAT and CDR2 FNYEAQ (reference sequence). This CDR3 is 16 amino acids long. The CDR3 DNA reads as TGTGCTAGCAGCTCCAATGTGGGGAGGGGCCAAGAGACCCAGTACTTC. Translating gives CASSSNVGRGQETQYF.

The rearrangement uses TRBV18 and TRBJ2-5; 7 bases align to TRBD2. J was trimmed by 5 bases and V by 6 bases; bases with no gene match: 6. The CDR3 totals 13 residues. Germline V lookup: CDR1 KGHSH, CDR2 LQKENI. This CDR3 is CASSTGGGETQYF. The CDR3 nucleotides read TGTGCCAGCTCCACGGGGGGAGGCGAGACCCAGTACTTC.

This chain joins TRBV7-8 and TRBJ1-4; D gene ambiguous. The CDR3 has 13 residues. The ends were cut back, 5 bases at V and 13 bases at J, with 17 bases in the middle. Germline CDR1 and CDR2: SGHVS and FQNEAQ. The CDR3 here is CASSLSRPQGLFF. The CDR3 DNA reads TGTGCCAGCAGCCTAAGCAGGCCTCAAGGACTGTTTTTT.

The chain joins TRBV18 to TRBJ2-3; D uncertain. Trimming took 4 bases from V and 2 from J, leaving 7 bases between them. Germline V CDR1 and CDR2: KGHSH, LQKENI. This CDR3 is built from 13 residues. CDR3 DNA sequence: TGTGCCAGCTCACTTGAGCCCACAGATACGCAGTATTTT. It codes for CASSLEPTDTQYF.

The chain carries TRBV1 and TRBJ2-7; the table's TRBD2 call for D was not verified on the DNA. TRBV1 is designated a pseudogene. This CDR3 is 15 amino acids long. Written as DNA, the CDR3 is TGCACCAGCAGCCAGGCTAGCGGCTTCAGCTACGAGCAGTACTTC. Protein product: CTSSQASGFSYEQYF.

This clone was observed once. The CDR3 nucleotides are TGTGCCAGCAGCTCCACTTTCGGTACAGATACGCAGTATTTT. Amino acids: CASSSTFGTDTQYF. The gene calls are TRBV7-3 and TRBJ2-3; D unresolved. CDR3 length: 14 amino acids. The germline gives CDR1 SGHTA, CDR2 FQGTGA. V lost 4 bases, J lost 3 bases, and 11 bases lay in between.

In regard to this clone: This specimen includes other DNA sequences encoding the same CDR3. The gene calls are TRBV5-6 and TRBJ1-2, with 10 positions matching TRBD1. Trimming cost V 4 bases and J 2 bases; bases outside gene matches: 2. Germline lookup yields CDR1 SGHDT and CDR2 YYEEEE. The CDR3 runs to 14 residues. The CDR3 DNA reads as TGTGCCAGCAGCCCGGGACAGGGGAACTATGGCTACACCTTC. Encoded protein: CASSPGQGNYGYTF.

The chain joins TRBV5-5 to TRBJ1-1, with no clear D. The V end lost 3 bases, the J end lost 0 bases, and 12 bases lay between the germline ends. The CDR3 loop spans 15 amino acids. Germline-derived CDR1 and CDR2 are SGHKS and YYEKEE (reference sequence). CDR3 protein: CASSWAMRVNTEAFF. CDR3 DNA: TGTGCCAGCAGCTGGGCTATGAGGGTGAACACTGAAGCTTTCTTT.

The V gene is TRBV9, the J gene TRBJ1-1; D unclear. Germline V gene sequence: CDR1 SGDLS, CDR2 YYNGEE. CDR3 length: 15 amino acids. The V end was cut by 4 bases, the J end by 6 bases, with 19 bases between. CDR3 in DNA: TGTGCCAGCAGCCCCGAAATATCGGGAGGCGCTGAAGCTTTCTTT. It is translated as CASSPEISGGAEAFF. Full variable domain (remainder filled in from reference TRBV9 and TRBJ1-1): DSGVTQTPKHLITATGQRVTLRCSPRSGDLSVYWYQQSLDQGLQFLIQYYNGEERAKGNILERFSAQQFPDLHSELNLSSLELGDSALYFCASSPEISGGAEAFFGQGTRLTVV.

The gene calls are TRBV19 and TRBJ2-1; weak D call: TRBD1 (6 bases). This CDR3 region has 14 residues. From germline, CDR1 is LNHDA and CDR2 SQIVND (reference sequence). Deletions cut 7 bases from V and 3 bases from J, with 13 bases between. This CDR3 is CASNPTGGYNEQFF. In DNA, the CDR3 is TGTGCCAGTAACCCGACAGGAGGCTACAATGAGCAGTTCTTC.

The CDR3 protein is CASSLRWEEKLFF. CDR3 DNA sequence: TGTGCCAGCAGCCTGAGGTGGGAGGAAAAACTGTTTTTT. V usage is TRBV3-1 (or the pseudogene TRBV3-2) and J usage is TRBJ1-4; D is undetermined. CDR3 length: 13 residues. Germline CDR1 and CDR2: LGHDT and YNNKEL (reference sequence). Trimming took off 4 bases at V and 8 bases at J, with 11 bases between the two ends.

This chain connects TRBV7-3 to TRBJ2-3; TRBD1 matches 7 bases. The CDR3 consists of 16 residues. After removal of 1 base from V and 0 bases from J, the junction contained 4 bases not matched to a gene. The germline V gene encodes CDR1 SGHTA and CDR2 FQGTGA. In DNA, the CDR3 is TGTGCCAGCAGCTTAATAGGGGACAGTAGCACAGATACGCAGTATTTT. It yields the protein CASSLIGDSSTDTQYF.

The CDR3 reads CASSASAGANVLTF. The CDR3 DNA follows: TGTGCCAGCAGTGCGAGTGCTGGGGCCAACGTCCTGACTTTC. J is TRBJ2-6 and V is TRBV27; D call uncertain. The CDR3 sequence is 14 residues long. Germline V CDR1 and CDR2: MNHEY, SMNVEV (reference sequence). V lost 5 bases, J lost 2 bases, and 7 bases lay in between.

The genes are TRBV6-1 and TRBJ2-2, with 7 bases lining up with TRBD1. Germline V gene lookup returns CDR1 MNHNS and CDR2 SASEGT. V lost 3 bases and J lost 6; bases outside the gene matches: 13. This CDR3 contains 17 residues. CDR3 bases: TGTGCCAGCAGTGAGTCCCCCGGGACAGTAATTCCCGGGGAGCTGTTTTTT. Translated: CASSESPGTVIPGELFF.

This chain uses TRBV19 with TRBJ2-3; TRBD1 matches 8 bases. This CDR3 region has 15 residues. Germline V gives CDR1 LNHDA, CDR2 SQIVND (reference sequence). The V segment lost 3 bases and the J segment 4 bases; nucleotides outside the gene matches: 6. The DNA of the CDR3 is TGTGCCAGTAGTATTGGCAGGGGGCGGGCAGATACGCAGTATTTT. This translates into CASSIGRGRADTQYF.